This T cell receptor beta chain was profiled in a study of cytomegalovirus exposure and HLA in healthy donors. Study findings and constraints: Relative to equally common others, HLA-associated TCR beta chains showed greater clonal expansion in a later analysis.

Primers: 60 Vbeta forward and 13 Jbeta reverse. The method was immunoSEQ multiplex PCR; TCRdb's version includes in-frame clones alone and lacks a portion of them. The sample has 150,000 to 200,000 clones, 70% to 85% seen once; the top ten hold around 5%. Germline V gene data show CDR1 as SGHNT and CDR2 as YENEEA. The CDR3 loop spans 13 amino acids. V gave up 8 bases and J gave up 6 bases, with 17 bases separating them. A remark on this clone: The antigen remains unidentified.

The receptor's source is a man aged 18 to 29 in good health and CMV-seronegative. Material: PBMCs. The rearrangement joins TRBV11-3 to TRBJ2-7; no firm D call. In nucleotides, the CDR3 is TGTGCCAGCGCCCCAGGATTCTCCCGCGAGCAGTACTTC. Its translation: CASAPGFSREQYF.